This T cell receptor (beta chain) was captured in a study of T-cell reconstitution after alpha-beta-depleted transplantation in children. Overall study findings and caveats: Diversity of TCRbeta at day 60 was high in some patients, arising from surviving recipient T cells and thymic progenitors.

This clonotype was seen a few times. Its antigen is still unknown. A library of TCRbeta sequences, prepared with unique molecular identifiers, was generated. TCRdb re-analysed the PCR reads in MiXCR, keeping a single row per CDR3 protein. The sample yields hundreds of thousands of distinct CDR3 sequences, approximately 19% seen once. This clonotype originated in a male patient between 2 and 10 years old who had a stem cell transplant for acute lymphoblastic leukemia, so the T cells may come from the graft donor. Sequenced material: PBMCs, mostly from graft donor cells, taken 360 days after TCRalphabeta/CD19-depleted stem cell transplant.

This CDR3 is CSARAPGTEAFF. For the CDR3, the DNA is TGCAGTGCTAGAGCCCCGGGGACTGAAGCTTTCTTT. This chain uses TRBV20-1 with TRBJ1-1; no reliable D call. The germline gives CDR1 DFQATT, CDR2 SNEGSKA (reference sequence). Deletions cut 1 base from V and 5 bases from J, with 8 bases between. The CDR3 is 12 residues long.